This paragraph covers one T cell receptor beta chain sequence. Sequencing used immunoSEQ multiplex PCR; TCRdb keeps in-frame clones, though not all of them. The repertoire holds 65,000 to 85,000 clones, with more than 85% as singletons. Trimming cost V 4 bases and J 4 bases; bases outside gene matches: 8. This CDR3 region has 14 residues. The germline gives CDR1 SGDLS, CDR2 YYNGEE. These data belong to a study of OX40 agonist ivuxolimab in advanced cancers. Overall study: People in dose escalation had one of these cancers: hepatocellular carcinoma, melanoma, renal cell or head and neck cancer.

This clonotype originated in an adult with an advanced solid tumor such as melanoma, head and neck, liver or kidney cancer. The V call is TRBV9, the J call TRBJ2-7; TRBD1 matches 7 bases. The material sequenced was CD4+ or CD8+ T cells sorted from blood, taken in a trial of the OX40 agonist ivuxolimab. The DNA for the CDR3 is TGTGCCAGCAGCCCCTCCGGGACAGATTACGAGCAGTACTTC. Residues: CASSPSGTDYEQYF.